The sequence of this T cell receptor beta chain was determined in a study of CD4 T cells in relation to SARS-CoV-2 and coronaviruses. Here immunoSEQ multiplex PCR was the method, and the copy in TCRdb shows in-frame clones only, minus some. The data contain approximately 50,000 clones, about 92% of them singletons. The CDR3 loop spans 19 amino acids. Germline CDR1 and CDR2: LNHDA and SQIVND (reference sequence). V shed 6 bases and J 12 bases; nucleotides not matched to a gene: 20. What was sequenced was naive CD4+ T cells from PBMCs. The subset denotes: naive CD4+ T cells isolated by negative enrichment. The source of this sequence is an adult with COVID-19. The genes are TRBV19 and TRBJ2-1; 16 nucleotides align to TRBD2. This CDR3 is CASSQPGLAGGPGVSGQFF. In nucleotides, the CDR3 is TGTGCCAGTAGCCAACCGGGACTAGCGGGAGGGCCTGGGGTATCTGGGCAGTTCTTC.